A selection of T cell receptor beta chains follows, all from one sample in a study of cytomegalovirus exposure and HLA in healthy donors. Only in-frame clones appear in the TCRdb table, and some are missing; sequencing was by immunoSEQ multiplex PCR. The table lists some 59,000 clones, more than 65% of them singletons. Input material: PBMCs. Every receptor here comes from a woman aged 18-29 years in good health and CMV-seronegative. The CDR3 runs from the conserved cysteine through the conserved F or W. A D gene is named only where the DNA matches it firmly. A row's size may be missing; if present it is once, few, many or a size class.

TRBV7-9,TRBJ1-6,NA,NA,TGTGCCAGCAGCTACGGCAGGGTAGGGGCCTCCCTCCACTTT,CASSYGRVGASLHF
TRBV30,TRBJ2-1,NA,NA,TGTGCCTGGGCAGGGGGCGGGAGTAGGAATGAGCAGTTCTTC,CAWAGGGSRNEQFF
TRBV9,TRBJ2-3,NA,TRBD2,TGTGCCAGCAGCGCGACTAGCGGGAGCCGCACAGATACGCAGTATTTT,CASSATSGSRTDTQYF
TRBV28,TRBJ2-7,NA,NA,TGTGCCAGCAGTGTTACCATCCGGAGCGAGCAGTACTTC,CASSVTIRSEQYF
TRBV6-8,TRBJ1-1,NA,TRBD1,TGTGCCAGCAGTGATCACCGACTAATGGACAGGCGGGTTGGAACCACTGAAGCTTTCTTT,CASSDHRLMDRRVGTTEAFF
TRBV28,TRBJ2-2,NA,TRBD2,TGTGCCAGCAGGACGGGACTAGGAGAGGCCGGGGAGCTGTTTTTT,CASRTGLGEAGELFF
TRBV27,TRBJ1-4,NA,NA,TGTGCCAGCAGTTTGGGGGCCGTTAATGAAAAACTGTTTTTT,CASSLGAVNEKLFF
TRBV10-2,TRBJ1-2,NA,NA,TGCGCCAGCAGGAACCCTAACGATCGGGGGGACTATGGCTACACCTTC,CASRNPNDRGDYGYTF
TRBV6-5,TRBJ1-1,NA,NA,TGTGCCAGCAGCCAAAACGCGGGGGGTTGGACTGAAGCTTTCTTT,CASSQNAGGWTEAFF
TRBV10-2,TRBJ1-1,NA,NA,TGCGCCAGCAGTGAGTCAAAGGGGCCCGAAGCTTTCTTT,CASSESKGPEAFF
TRBV28,TRBJ1-4,once,TRBD1,TGTGCCAGCAGTCCTTTCGGGACAGTAGAGAATGAAAAACTGTTTTTT,CASSPFGTVENEKLFF
TRBV5-1,TRBJ2-3,NA,TRBD1,TGCGCCGCACGACAGGGGACCAGCACAGATACGCAGTATTTT,CAARQGTSTDTQYF
TRBV18,TRBJ2-1,NA,TRBD1,TGTGCCAGCTCCCCCGGGACAGCGGCTGACAATGAGCAGTTCTTC,CASSPGTAADNEQFF
TRBV9,TRBJ2-7,NA,TRBD1,TGTGCCAGCAGCGCTTCAGGGGGAGACCTACTAGAGCAGTACTTC,CASSASGGDLLEQYF
TRBV6-5,TRBJ2-3,NA,TRBD2,TGTGCCAGCATCTCCGGCGGGGGGGATACGCAGTATTTT,CASISGGGDTQYF
TRBV6-4,TRBJ2-3,NA,NA,TGTGCCAGCAGTGAAAATTGTGGCAGCGGGCCCTCTAGCACAGATACGCAGTATTTT,CASSENCGSGPSSTDTQYF
TRBV5-1,TRBJ2-1,NA,NA,TGCGCCAGCAGGTGGGGTTGGGGACACGATGAGCAGTTCTTC,CASRWGWGHDEQFF
TRBV25-1,TRBJ2-3,NA,NA,TGTGCCAGCAGTGAATTTAGTGGGTGGGCAGAAGCAGATACGCAGTATTTT,CASSEFSGWAEADTQYF
TRBV18,TRBJ2-7,NA,NA,TGTGCCAGCTCACCACCGGTCACTGTTAGCTCCTACGAGCAGTACTTC,CASSPPVTVSSYEQYF
TRBV29-1,TRBJ1-2,NA,TRBD1,TGCAGCGTTGAAGTCTGGCGCAGGGGGGATGGCTACACCTTC,CSVEVWRRGDGYTF
TRBV27,TRBJ2-5,NA,NA,TGTGCCAGCTCGCCACAGGGCCCCGGAGCGACCCAGTACTTC,CASSPQGPGATQYF
TRBV27,TRBJ2-7,NA,NA,TGTGCCAGCAGCTCTCTAGGCGAGCAGTACTTC,CASSSLGEQYF